This T cell receptor (beta chain) was obtained from a study of cytomegalovirus exposure and HLA in healthy donors. In the study overall: The roughly 130 validation repertoires, a later analysis reported, used the same platform as the approximately 730 repertoires from the first cohort.

Details on this clone: The antigen is not known.

Study results and caveats: The study listed approximately 160 cytomegalovirus-associated TCR beta chains. Three of the chains that were CMV-associated were confirmed in vitro to be specific for CMV antigens.

Repertoires were generated with immunoSEQ multiplex PCR, while TCRdb's copy carries only in-frame clones and drops some. The sample includes 150,000 to 200,000 clones, roughly 84% of them seen just once. There are 20 residues in the CDR3. Germline CDR1 reads SGHRS; CDR2 reads YFSETQ. V gave up 0 bases and J gave up 1 base; unmatched junction bases: 15. The TCR was taken from a man between 18 and 29 years old in good health and CMV-seropositive. The sample was PBMCs. The chain has TRBV5-1 and TRBJ2-1; TRBD1 matches at 8 bases. The CDR3 region is CASSLASYPLRDRSYNEQFF. In nucleotides, the CDR3 is TGCGCCAGCAGCTTGGCCTCTTACCCTCTCCGGGACAGGTCCTACAATGAGCAGTTCTTC.